This TCR beta chain was recovered during a study of early T cells in non-severe SARS-CoV-2 infection. The library protocol tagged individual cDNA molecules with unique molecular identifiers. TCRdb recomputed calls from the 5' RACE reads with MiXCR, one row per CDR3 protein. The table shows 50,000 to 70,000 distinct CDR3 sequences, with around 8.9% occurring only once. This CDR3 has 15 amino acids. V was trimmed by 0 bases and J by 4 bases, leaving 12 bases between them. Germline lookup yields CDR1 MNHEY and CDR2 SVGAGI. The sequencing input was whole blood. The V gene is TRBV6-5, the J gene TRBJ1-2, with D tentatively TRBD1 (6 bases). The source is an adult who was a healthcare worker with PCR-confirmed SARS-CoV-2 infection or an uninfected control (not recorded which). CDR3 amino acids: CASSYSIVGGYGYTF. In DNA form, the CDR3 reads TGTGCCAGCAGTTACTCGATCGTAGGGGGCTATGGCTACACCTTC.